This T cell receptor (beta chain) is drawn from a study of vaccination effects on CD4 cells after COVID-19. Whole-study context: Post-vaccine sampling occurred a median 72 days after the second dose. Findings and caveats of the study: After vaccination, at late timepoints, clones induced by infection and by vaccine contracted markedly.

Ahead of sequencing, the ViraFEST assay grew antigen-specific CD4+ T cells using viral peptide pools. The culture ran for around nine days, and then CD4+ T cells were isolated. Every participant took two doses of the BNT162b2 or mRNA-1273 vaccine. Every well got 2 million to 2.5 million PBMC, which were grown with around 11 IU/ml IL-2 and about 9.5 ug/ml peptides. Half-medium exchanges with IL-2 medium took place on days 3 and 7. The CDR3 contains 15 residues. V was cut by 2 bases and J by 4 bases, with 13 bases left in between. CDR1 is KGHSH, CDR2 LQKENI, per germline. The assay was immunoSEQ multiplex PCR, and TCRdb's table has in-frame clones only and misses some. The sample has about 72,000 clones, approximately 82% seen once. To note about this clone: Its antigen remains unknown.

This receptor was obtained from a human donor who received a COVID-19 vaccine. J is TRBJ2-3 and V is TRBV18, with D perhaps assigned TRBD1 or TRBD2 (5 bases each). The source was CD4+ T cells from PBMCs cultured with HCoV-229E spike peptides, collected after COVID-19 vaccination. The CDR3 reads CASSPEGLGPDTQYF. In DNA, the CDR3 is TGTGCCAGCTCACCAGAGGGGTTGGGCCCAGATACGCAGTATTTT.